This T cell receptor (beta chain) is from a study of OX40 agonist ivuxolimab in advanced cancers. Findings of the study overall: It was also the case that some nonresponders had low normalized T-cell clonal expansion.

Sequencing was performed with immunoSEQ multiplex PCR; in TCRdb, only in-frame clones are kept and a portion is missing. The sample lists 20,000 or so clones; 82% were seen once. Trimming removed 0 bases from V and 0 bases from J; junction bases left unmatched: 6. The V gene's germline CDR1 is MGHRA and CDR2 YSYEKL. The CDR3 is 18 residues long. Of note for this clone: Its matching antigen is unknown.

This receptor was obtained from an adult with an advanced solid tumor such as melanoma, head and neck, liver or kidney cancer. The chain uses TRBV4-1 and TRBJ1-3; 9 bases align to TRBD1. The starting material was CD4+ or CD8+ T cells sorted from blood, obtained in a trial of the OX40 agonist ivuxolimab. The CDR3 spells CASSQENRGLLSGNTIYF. The CDR3 coding sequence is TGCGCCAGCAGCCAAGAGAACAGGGGGCTACTCTCTGGAAACACCATATATTTT.